These 26 T cell receptor beta chains were all obtained from the same sample, sequenced in a study of CD8+ T cells in alopecia areata. Sequencing used cDNA as its template, made by extracting RNA and reverse transcribing it. The repertoire was sequenced with immunoSEQ multiplex PCR; TCRdb's copy has only in-frame clones and lacks some. The sample holds 180,000 or so clones, about 66% seen once. The sample here was CD8+ T cells sorted from blood, taken at week 0. These receptors all come from a human donor with alopecia areata.

The gene calls are TRBV25-1 and TRBJ1-2; D gene ambiguous. The germline V gene encodes CDR1 MGHDK and CDR2 SYGVNS. V lost 5 bases, J lost 2 bases, and 6 bases lay in between. The CDR3 length is 12 residues. CDR3 region: CASSQTNYGYTF. Written as DNA, the CDR3 is TGTGCCAGCAGTCAGACCAACTATGGCTACACCTTC.

The chain is built from TRBV6-1 and TRBJ2-5; no clear D. Germline loops: CDR1 MNHNS, CDR2 SASEGT. The CDR3 runs to 13 residues. Trimming removed 3 bases at V and 3 bases at J, with 8 bases between. CDR3 DNA sequence: TGTGCCAGCAGTGATTACGTTAAAGAGACCCAGTACTTC. This translates into CASSDYVKETQYF.

J is TRBJ2-5 and V is TRBV27; D is possibly TRBD1 (6 bases). CDR1 is MNHEY and CDR2 is SMNVEV in the germline V gene (reference sequence). This CDR3 has 13 amino acids. V dropped 2 bases and J dropped 4 bases, with 8 bases sitting between them. The CDR3 coding sequence is TGTGCCAGCAGTTTAGGACAGACAGAGACCCAGTACTTC. This encodes CASSLGQTETQYF.

The chain uses TRBV13 and TRBJ1-1, with TRBD1 matching over 7 bases. CDR1 is PRHDT, CDR2 FYEKMQ, per germline (reference sequence). The V and J ends lost 0 bases and 3 bases, in that order; junction bases with no gene match: 10. The length of the CDR3 is 17 residues. The CDR3 loop is CASSLGKGAIGDTEAFF. The CDR3 DNA is TGTGCCAGCAGCTTAGGAAAGGGGGCGATTGGGGACACTGAAGCTTTCTTT.

In this sample, this clone turned up a few times. The chain recombines TRBV27 with TRBJ2-7; 10 bases are shared with TRBD1. CDR3 length: 14 residues. CDR1 and CDR2 (germline): MNHEY, SMNVEV (reference sequence). Unmatched junction bases numbered 7, after V lost 6 bases and J lost 5 bases. The CDR3 is CASRVGTGVNEQYF. The CDR3 coding sequence is TGTGCCAGCAGAGTAGGGACAGGGGTCAACGAGCAGTACTTC.

V gene TRBV7-9 combines with J gene TRBJ1-2; no reliable D call. CDR1 and CDR2 from the germline V gene are SEHNR and FQNEAQ (reference sequence). This CDR3 contains 14 residues. V lost 5 bases to trimming and J lost 0 bases, with 10 bases between them. The CDR3, as DNA: TGTGCCAGCAGCCCGGACGGAGCTAACTATGGCTACACCTTC. It codes for CASSPDGANYGYTF.

This clone was recorded a few times. The chain couples TRBV5-1 to TRBJ1-1; tentatively, D is TRBD1 (6 bases). V was pared by 4 bases and J by 3 bases, with 16 bases between. The CDR3 runs to 15 residues. The germline V gene has CDR1 SGHRS and CDR2 YFSETQ. CDR3 protein: CASSRQANGDTEAFF. CDR3 nucleotide sequence: TGCGCCAGCAGCCGACAGGCGAATGGGGACACTGAAGCTTTCTTT.

V and J are TRBV29-1 and TRBJ1-1; 7 nucleotides align to TRBD1. V lost 7 bases and J lost 11; bases outside the gene matches: 22. The CDR3 extends over 15 amino acids. Germline V gives CDR1 SQVTM, CDR2 ANQGSEA. This CDR3 is CSARPRDSGVVWAFF. CDR3 DNA: TGCAGCGCGCGACCCCGGGACAGTGGTGTGGTTTGGGCTTTCTTT.

The chain's CDR3 is CASSLAGPEAFF. The CDR3 DNA follows: TGTGCCAGCAGCTTGGCAGGCCCTGAAGCTTTCTTT. The rearrangement joins TRBV5-6 to TRBJ1-1; D is uncertain. Germline CDR1 SGHDT, CDR2 YYEEEE. V was trimmed by 0 bases and J by 6 bases, leaving 6 bases between them. The CDR3 covers 12 residues.

The rearrangement uses TRBV9 and TRBJ1-2, with D possibly TRBD1 on 5 matching bases. CDR3 length: 14 residues. The ends were cut back, 6 bases at V and 3 bases at J, with 15 bases in the middle. Germline CDR1 and CDR2: SGDLS and YYNGEE. As DNA, the CDR3 is TGTGCCAGCAACCGGTGGGACGGCGACTATGGCTACACCTTC. This codes for CASNRWDGDYGYTF.

This sequence joins TRBV10-3 and TRBJ2-7; D possibly corresponds to TRBD2 (5 bases). There are 14 residues in the CDR3. Germline V gene data show CDR1 as ENHRY and CDR2 as SYGVKD. Trimming cost V 6 bases and J 3 bases, with 15 bases left between them. The CDR3 nucleotides are TGTGCCATCAGGGGGAGTTCAGCGAGCTACGAGCAGTACTTC. This sequence encodes CAIRGSSASYEQYF.

The chain recombines TRBV30 with TRBJ2-5; no definite D call. In germline, CDR1 is GTSNPN, CDR2 SVGIG (reference sequence). CDR3 size: 11 residues. V dropped 4 bases and J dropped 4 bases, with 7 bases sitting between them. DNA of the CDR3: TGTGCCTGGACTTCGGGAGAGACCCAGTACTTC. Encoded protein: CAWTSGETQYF.

The J gene is TRBJ2-7, the V gene TRBV30; D unresolved. Germline V gives CDR1 GTSNPN, CDR2 SVGIG (reference sequence). The V and J ends lost 5 bases and 5 bases respectively, with 16 bases between them. This CDR3 has 13 residues. The CDR3 is CAWGTRFADEQYF. CDR3 coding DNA: TGTGCCTGGGGAACACGATTCGCCGACGAGCAGTACTTC.

This clone was seen only a few times. The gene calls are TRBV5-1 and TRBJ2-7; tentatively, D is TRBD1 (5 bases). Germline CDR1 SGHRS, CDR2 YFSETQ. With 4 bases removed from V and 2 bases from J, the gap between germline ends came to 16 bases. This CDR3 region has 15 residues. CDR3 in amino acids: CASSPEAGLTYEQYF. The CDR3 coding sequence is TGCGCCAGCAGCCCCGAGGCAGGGTTAACCTACGAGCAGTACTTC.

The chain links TRBV29-1 to TRBJ2-7; D perhaps matches TRBD2 (6 bases). Trimming removed 2 bases from V and 1 base from J, with 12 bases in between. Germline values: CDR1 SQVTM, CDR2 ANQGSEA. The CDR3 has 14 amino acids. DNA of the CDR3: TGCAGCGTTGAACCGGGACTGAATTCCTACGAGCAGTACTTC. This translates into CSVEPGLNSYEQYF.

CDR3 residues: CAWSYGGLNEQFF. The DNA for the CDR3 is TGTGCCTGGAGTTACGGTGGTTTGAATGAGCAGTTCTTC. This rearrangement joins TRBV30 to TRBJ2-1; D not certain. V gave up 2 bases and J gave up 7 bases, with 12 bases separating them. This CDR3 spans 13 amino acids. In germline, CDR1 is GTSNPN, CDR2 SVGIG (reference sequence). The full variable domain, in which reference TRBV30 and TRBJ2-1 provide the parts outside the CDR3, is SQTIHQWPATLVQPVGSPLSLECTVEGTSNPNLYWYRQAAGRGLQLLFYSVGIGQISSEVPQNLSASRPQDRQFILSSKKLLLSDSGFYLCAWSYGGLNEQFFGPGTRLTVL.

The chain links TRBV25-1 to TRBJ2-2; no clear D. The germline V gene encodes CDR1 MGHDK and CDR2 SYGVNS. Trimming removed 3 bases at V and 6 bases at J, with 11 bases between. This CDR3 contains 14 residues. CDR3 in amino acids: CASSDFGLAGELFF. The CDR3 coding sequence is TGTGCCAGCAGTGATTTTGGGTTGGCCGGGGAGCTGTTTTTT.

V usage is TRBV29-1 and J usage is TRBJ2-7; D not resolved. CDR3 length: 13 residues. V lost 7 bases, J lost 3 bases, and 16 bases lay in between. Germline V gene sequence: CDR1 SQVTM, CDR2 ANQGSEA. The CDR3 DNA reads TGCAGCGCCGAGGACGGTGGGATCTACGAGCAGTACTTC. This sequence encodes CSAEDGGIYEQYF.

This clone showed up just a few times. This chain links TRBV30 with TRBJ1-5, with TRBD1 identical over 8 bases. CDR1 and CDR2 from the germline V gene are GTSNPN and SVGIG (reference sequence). This CDR3 has 17 residues. V lost 2 bases, J lost 0 bases, and 9 bases stayed unmatched. The CDR3 reads CAWSSDRGIYSNQPQHF. In nucleotides, the CDR3 is TGTGCCTGGAGTAGCGACAGGGGAATTTATAGCAATCAGCCCCAGCATTTT.

This clone was seen a few times. This chain uses TRBV4-2 with TRBJ2-5; 9 nucleotides match TRBD2. The CDR3 consists of 17 residues. Germline CDR1 reads LGHNA; CDR2 reads YNFKEQ. J was trimmed by 0 bases and V by 1 base; bases with no gene match: 6. CDR3 sequence: CASSQGLADAYQETQYF. The CDR3 DNA is TGTGCCAGCAGCCAAGGACTAGCGGACGCGTACCAAGAGACCCAGTACTTC.

The chain combines TRBV9 with TRBJ2-2; D uncertain. This CDR3 spans 12 amino acids. Germline loops: CDR1 SGDLS, CDR2 YYNGEE. V lost 5 bases and J 7 bases, leaving 9 bases between the germline ends. The CDR3 loop is CASSPGSGELFF. The CDR3 coding sequence is TGTGCCAGCAGTCCTGGTAGCGGGGAGCTGTTTTTT.

CDR3 loop: CAWSSLTSGAGANVLTF. DNA for the CDR3: TGTGCCTGGAGTTCCCTGACCTCGGGGGCTGGGGCCAACGTCCTGACTTTC. V and J are TRBV30 and TRBJ2-6; D possibly corresponds to TRBD2 (6 bases). The CDR3 is made up of 17 amino acids. CDR1 is GTSNPN and CDR2 is SVGIG in the germline V gene (reference sequence). Trimming stripped 2 bases from V and 2 bases from J, with 16 bases between.

This clone was counted only a few times. This chain joins TRBV7-8 and TRBJ2-2; D gene uncertain. Trimming cost V 5 bases and J 3 bases, with 10 bases left between them. There are 14 residues in the CDR3. Germline V gene data show CDR1 as SGHVS and CDR2 as FQNEAQ. The CDR3 protein is CASSHGPYTGELFF. The CDR3 coding sequence is TGTGCCAGCAGCCACGGGCCCTACACCGGGGAGCTGTTTTTT.

The chain carries TRBV27 and TRBJ1-5; D perhaps matches TRBD1 (5 bases). Germline V gives CDR1 MNHEY, CDR2 SMNVEV (reference sequence). This CDR3 has 14 amino acids. The germline V and J ends were trimmed by 1 base and 6 bases, with 10 bases remaining between them. This CDR3 reads CASSLFRAGQPQHF. CDR3 bases: TGTGCCAGCAGTTTATTCAGGGCTGGTCAGCCCCAGCATTTT.

V is TRBV13 and J is TRBJ2-7, with 13 bases aligning to TRBD2. Germline V gives CDR1 PRHDT, CDR2 FYEKMQ (reference sequence). V dropped 4 bases and J dropped 7; count of bases not matched to a gene: 4. The CDR3 totals 14 residues. In DNA form, the CDR3 reads TGTGCCAGCAGCTCCACGGGACTAGCGGGGGAGCAGTACTTC. Protein: CASSSTGLAGEQYF.

CDR3 protein: CASSLEFSNEQFF. DNA of the CDR3: TGTGCCAGCAGCCTAGAATTCTCCAATGAGCAGTTCTTC. V usage is TRBV13 and J usage is TRBJ2-1; D not resolved. In germline, CDR1 is PRHDT, CDR2 FYEKMQ (reference sequence). The CDR3 extends over 13 amino acids. Between the trimmed V and J ends, which lost 5 bases and 6 bases, there was a span of 11 bases.